This TCR beta chain comes out of a study of early T cells in non-severe SARS-CoV-2 infection (dated by TCRdb to the early 2020s). Broadly, across the study: Because TCR sequencing relied on bulk RNA taken from unsorted whole blood, pairing of alpha and beta chains was not possible. Overall study results and their limits: VDJdb matching was skewed toward anti-spike CD8 responses and likely underestimated virus-specific expansions by missing private and CD4 specificities.

A note on this clonotype: There is no known antigen for this receptor. No base quality information exists; no much larger clone differs at one position.

The protocol used for the library was 5' RACE. TCRdb shows the sequencer as NextSeq 500. Unique molecular identifiers were attached to individual cDNA molecules in the TCR library protocol so that sequencing error and PCR bias could be corrected. Sequencing covered both TCR alpha and beta chains, and within each sample the abundances of alpha and beta sequences were tightly co-correlated. In the source study's methods: Decombinator V4 was used to perform V gene, J gene and CDR3 annotation of TCR sequences. TCRs were defined as expanded if a significant change between any two time points was detected under a Poisson model with p below 0.0001. Abundances of TCRs were expressed as counts per million after normalisation to the total number of TCRs sequenced in each sample. MAIT TCRs were defined by TRAV1-2 paired with TRAJ12, TRAJ20 or TRAJ33, and iNKT TCRs by TRAV10 paired with TRAJ18. VDJdb, accessed 1 November 2021, was searched for CMV, EBV and SARS-CoV-2 annotated TCRs, with TCRs annotated for multiple antigens excluded. Using fastp at Q25 and MiXCR, TCRdb reprocessed the public reads and kept productive beta chains. Records with the same CDR3 protein are collapsed into one entry carrying the most frequent genes and DNA. It is TCRdb's table, rather than the study itself, that gives the V and J calls and clone size. A total of some 96,000 distinct CDR3 sequences appear in this sample, approximately 11% of them only once. Of the sample, around 4.8% is held by the ten largest clones.

The study was a case-control design nested within a healthcare worker cohort in London, UK, with weekly nasopharyngeal swab PCR tests and blood sampling. Healthcare workers were enrolled in the week of the UK lockdown, from 23 to 31 March 2020, and were followed every week for up to roughly 16 weeks. CDR1 SGHAT and CDR2 FQNNGV were looked up in the germline V gene. The CDR3 holds 13 amino acids from the cysteine to the phenylalanine. Of the read, only the CDR3 DNA is kept; its 39 bases are in frame from base 1. V is shortened by 4 bases, J by 4 bases, and the region joining them spans 10 bases. This sample comprised whole blood, obtained at baseline. The clonotype was recovered from an adult who was a healthcare worker with PCR-confirmed SARS-CoV-2 infection or an uninfected control (not recorded which). The rearrangement combines TRBV11-2 with TRBJ1-1, with an unclear D gene assignment. The CDR3 protein: CASSSVVGTEAFF. The DNA reads as follows: TGTGCCAGCAGCTCGGTGGTTGGCACTGAAGCTTTCTTT.